These 5 T cell receptor beta chains came from one sample sequenced in a study of metastatic and nonmetastatic thyroid tumors. From the PCR reads, TCRdb re-called clones with MiXCR. The sample lists under 35,000 clones; over 20% were seen once. Thyroid surgery was preceded by no treatment in any patient. Sequences were obtained from blood. The receptors come from a female donor with papillary thyroid cancer or a benign thyroid nodule (not recorded which). Some clones in this sample may be carry-over from other donors' samples.

This clone came up many times. CDR3 residues: CASSGGGTGLNEQYF. CDR3 DNA sequence: TGTGCCAGCAGTGGGGGGGGGACAGGTCTCAACGAGCAGTACTTC. The V and J genes are TRBV2 and TRBJ2-7; possibly TRBD1 for D (8 bases). V was shortened by 4 bases and J by 5 bases, with 18 bases between the two germline ends. CDR1 is SNHLY, CDR2 FYNNEI, per germline. The CDR3 runs 15 residues.

The chain is built from TRBV7-8 and TRBJ2-3, with unresolved D. From germline, CDR1 is SGHVS and CDR2 FQNEAQ. The CDR3 extends over 14 amino acids. The V and J ends lost 7 bases and 0 bases respectively, with 11 bases between them. The CDR3 loop reads CASTLTTSTDTQYF. The CDR3 DNA sequence: TGTGCCAGCACCTTGACAACTAGCACAGATACGCAGTATTTT. The whole variable domain, remainder taken from reference TRBV7-8 and TRBJ2-3, is GAGVSQSPRYKVAKRGQDVALRCDPISGHVSLFWYQQALGQGPEFLTYFQNEAQLDKSGLPSDRFFAERPEGSVSTLKIQRTQQEDSAVYLCASTLTTSTDTQYFGPGTRLTVL.

V usage is TRBV11-2 and J usage is TRBJ2-1, with no clear D. The V gene lost 1 base and the J gene lost 3 bases, with 13 bases spanning the gap. The CDR3 loop spans 16 amino acids. CDR1 is SGHAT, CDR2 FQNNGV, per germline. CDR3: CASSLGGGRLYNEQFF. CDR3 bases: TGTGCCAGCAGCTTAGGCGGCGGTAGGCTCTACAATGAGCAGTTCTTC.

This clone was picked up many times. This chain connects TRBV10-3 to TRBJ2-7; the D gene could be TRBD1 or TRBD2 (5 bases each). CDR1 ENHRY and CDR2 SYGVKD come from the germline V gene. V lost 4 bases to trimming and J lost 0 bases, with 16 bases between them. The CDR3 spans 16 residues. CDR3: CAISVGSGHLSYEQYF. In nucleotides, the CDR3 is TGTGCCATCAGTGTAGGCTCGGGGCACCTCTCCTACGAGCAGTACTTC.

This clone showed up many times. The chain carries TRBV30 and TRBJ1-5; D might be TRBD1 (6 bases). The germline CDR1 and CDR2 sequences are GTSNPN and SVGIG (reference sequence). The CDR3 has 13 amino acids. V was cut by 0 bases and J by 6 bases, with 9 bases left in between. DNA of the CDR3: TGTGCCTGGAGTGTAGGGGGAACTCAGCCCCAGCATTTT. It specifies CAWSVGGTQPQHF.